The 18 T cell receptor beta chains below come from one sample, sequenced in a study of T cells after yellow fever vaccination. TCRdb itself ran the 5' RACE reads through MiXCR, one entry per CDR3 protein. In the table there are about 330,000 distinct CDR3 sequences, approximately 8% of which are singletons. Sequences were derived from PBMCs, sampled around 45 days after the first yellow fever vaccination. The receptors stem from a man aged 18 to 35 who received the YFV17D yellow fever vaccine.

This clonotype was counted many times. This chain joins TRBV7-2 and TRBJ2-5, with D unresolved. V was cut by 1 base and J by 3 bases, with 6 bases left in between. Germline V gives CDR1 SGHTA, CDR2 FQGNSA. The CDR3 consists of 13 residues. CDR3 loop: CASSLVRKETQYF. CDR3 bases: TGTGCCAGCAGCTTAGTAAGGAAAGAGACCCAGTACTTC.

At least ten counts were recorded for this clonotype. This CDR3 reads CASSLAGGDTGELFF. As DNA, the CDR3 is TGTGCCAGCAGCTTAGCAGGGGGCGACACCGGGGAGCTGTTTTTT. The V and J genes are TRBV7-8 and TRBJ2-2; 7 bases fit TRBD1. Germline V CDR1 and CDR2: SGHVS, FQNEAQ. V lost 0 bases and J lost 3; bases outside the gene matches: 1. The CDR3 consists of 15 residues.

This clonotype has only a few counts. The rearrangement joins TRBV5-1 to TRBJ2-5, with 11 bases matching TRBD1. With V trimmed by 3 bases and J by 5 bases, 6 bases remained unmatched. The CDR3 runs 15 residues. The germline CDR1 and CDR2 sequences are SGHRS and YFSETQ. The CDR3 loop is CASSSYRDRGETQYF. DNA for the CDR3: TGCGCCAGCAGCTCGTATCGGGACAGGGGGGAGACCCAGTACTTC.

The sample holds a few counts of this clonotype. The chain has TRBV12-5 and TRBJ2-1; 7 bases map to TRBD2. Germline CDR1 LGHNT, CDR2 FRNRAP. V lost 1 base, J lost 12 bases, and 12 bases stayed unmatched. CDR3 length: 15 amino acids. In DNA form, the CDR3 reads TGTGCTAGTGGTTTGGATGGACTAGGATTAGTGTGGCAGTTCTTC. Translated, it gives CASGLDGLGLVWQFF.

The sample holds a few counts of this clonotype. The gene calls are TRBV7-8 and TRBJ2-7, with 9 positions matching TRBD2. This CDR3 comprises 14 residues. The ends lost 8 bases at V and 0 bases at J; junction bases unmatched: 5. From germline, CDR1 is SGHVS and CDR2 FQNEAQ. The DNA of the CDR3 is TGTGCCAGCCTACAGCGGGGGGACTCCTACGAGCAGTACTTC. Protein: CASLQRGDSYEQYF.

The rearrangement links TRBV7-9 to TRBJ2-7; TRBD2 matches at 9 bases. This CDR3 is 14 amino acids long. Per germline, CDR1 SEHNR and CDR2 FQNEAQ (reference sequence). V was clipped by 1 base and J by 4 bases; unmatched bases: 2. CDR3 nucleotides: TGTGCCAGCAGCTTAGGGACTAGCGCTTACGAGCAGTACGTC. As protein: CASSLGTSAYEQYV.

At least ten counts were recorded for this clonotype. This rearrangement joins TRBV20-1 to TRBJ1-3, with D unclear. The ends were cut back, 3 bases at V and 9 bases at J, with 9 bases in the middle. Germline-derived CDR1 and CDR2 are DFQATT and SNEGSKA (reference sequence). The CDR3 totals 11 residues. This CDR3 reads CSASALSTIYF. CDR3 bases: TGCAGTGCTAGTGCGTTGAGCACCATATATTTT.

This rearrangement joins TRBV6-1 to TRBJ2-3, with 7 bases that match TRBD2. The CDR3 is made up of 15 amino acids. V was clipped by 6 bases and J by 0 bases; unmatched bases: 6. Germline loops: CDR1 MNHNS, CDR2 SASEGT. The CDR3 coding sequence is TGTGCCAGCAGAAATCTAGCGGAGAGCACAGATACGCAGTATTTT. Protein sequence: CASRNLAESTDTQYF.

The chain is built from TRBV7-9 and TRBJ2-1, with 8 positions matching TRBD2. Germline V CDR1 and CDR2: SEHNR, FQNEAQ (reference sequence). The CDR3 totals 14 residues. J gave up 9 bases and V 2 bases, and 6 bases lay outside the gene matches. Written as DNA, the CDR3 is TGTGCCAGCAGCTTATCGCGGGGGGAGGCTGAGCAGTTCTTC. Its translation is CASSLSRGEAEQFF.

The genes are TRBV20-1 and TRBJ2-3; TRBD1 matches 9 bases. V shed 0 bases and J 1 base; nucleotides not matched to a gene: 2. Germline V gene lookup returns CDR1 DFQATT and CDR2 SNEGSKA (reference sequence). The CDR3 spans 15 residues. The CDR3 protein is CSARETGGGTDTQYF. The CDR3, as DNA: TGCAGTGCTAGAGAGACAGGGGGAGGCACAGATACGCAGTATTTT.

Comments on this clonotype: At one end the junction does not follow the germline gene, possibly because of a read error. J is TRBJ1-5 and V is TRBV6-5; a possible D gene is TRBD1 (5 bases). CDR3 length equals 16 residues. Looked up from germline, CDR1 is MNHEY and CDR2 is SVGAGI. The CDR3 nucleotides read TGTGCCAGCTGTTACTCAGGGCAGGCTGACAATCAGCCCCAGCATTTT. Protein: CASCYSGQADNQPQHF.

This clonotype turned up a few times. V and J are TRBV14 and TRBJ2-3; maybe TRBD1 (6 bases). This CDR3 is 15 amino acids long. Germline assignment: CDR1 SGHDN and CDR2 FVKESK. V lost 0 bases, J lost 4 bases, and 11 bases lay in between. For the CDR3, the DNA is TGTGCCAGCAGCCAAGAGGACAGATTATCAGATACGCAGTATTTT. The encoded protein is CASSQEDRLSDTQYF. The entire variable domain, with the rest obtained from reference TRBV14 and TRBJ2-3, is as follows: EAGVTQFPSHSVIEKGQTVTLRCDPISGHDNLYWYRRVMGKEIKFLLHFVKESKQDESGMPNNRFLAERTGGTYSTLKVQPAELEDSGVYFCASSQEDRLSDTQYFGPGTRLTVL.

This clonotype was picked up a small number of times. The V gene is TRBV4-1, the J gene TRBJ2-7; D remains ambiguous. Trimming took 0 bases from V and 3 from J, leaving 12 bases between them. The CDR3 covers 15 residues. Germline assignment: CDR1 MGHRA and CDR2 YSYEKL. The CDR3 DNA sequence: TGCGCCAGCAGCCAAGATACTCCGGGTAGCTACGAGCAGTACTTC. Its translation is CASSQDTPGSYEQYF.

The genes are TRBV5-1 and TRBJ2-7; 11 positions agree with TRBD1. The CDR3 is 13 residues long. The V and J ends lost 7 bases and 4 bases, in that order; junction bases with no gene match: 4. CDR1 is SGHRS and CDR2 is YFSETQ in the germline V gene. CDR3 coding DNA: TGCGCCAGCGGGACAGGGGGGACGTACGAGCAGTACTTC. It translates to CASGTGGTYEQYF.

This clonotype occurred a few times. The rearrangement joins TRBV2 to TRBJ1-4, with 9 bases matching TRBD1. Germline CDR1 SNHLY, CDR2 FYNNEI. Trimming took 7 bases from V and 6 from J; bases not matched to a gene: 9. The CDR3 covers 15 residues. CDR3 DNA sequence: TGTGCCAGCATCGGGAGGGGACAGGGTTATGAAAAACTGTTTTTT. Encoded protein: CASIGRGQGYEKLFF.

This clonotype has only a few counts. The CDR3 sequence is CSAGWGASYNEQFF. As DNA, the CDR3 is TGCAGTGCTGGGTGGGGGGCATCCTACAATGAGCAGTTCTTC. The V and J genes are TRBV20-1 and TRBJ2-1; tentatively, D is TRBD1 or TRBD2 (6 bases each). The V and J ends lost 5 bases and 1 base respectively, with 12 bases between them. From germline, CDR1 is DFQATT and CDR2 SNEGSKA (reference sequence). The CDR3 is 14 amino acids.

A few counts support this clonotype. The rearrangement uses TRBV6-5 and TRBJ2-3, with D possibly TRBD1 on 6 matching bases. Trimming removed 8 bases from V and 2 bases from J, with 20 bases in between. The CDR3 runs 16 residues. Looked up from germline, CDR1 is MNHEY and CDR2 is SVGAGI. Here the CDR3 reads CASGRDTTSTTDTQYF. DNA of the CDR3: TGTGCCAGCGGCCGGGACACAACCTCCACCACAGATACGCAGTATTTT.

This clonotype has just a few counts. This chain joins TRBV29-1 and TRBJ2-1; D tentatively reads TRBD1 or TRBD2 (6 bases each). The germline CDR1 and CDR2 sequences are SQVTM and ANQGSEA. The CDR3 runs 14 residues. With 3 bases removed from V and 14 bases from J, the gap between germline ends came to 23 bases. As DNA, the CDR3 is TGCAGCGTTGACTCCGGGGGCCAGGGGATTAAGGAGTTCTTC. Amino acid sequence: CSVDSGGQGIKEFF.